This T cell receptor beta chain emerged from a study of blood T cell repertoires in COVID-19. Study-level information: Italy, Spain and the United States were the sources of the convalescent and acute COVID-19 samples. Sources were T cells, B-cell-depleted T cells, or PBMCs; the material itself was cDNA or gDNA.

The V end lost 1 base, the J end lost 10 bases, and 16 bases lay between the germline ends. This CDR3 is built from 14 residues. Germline V gene sequence: CDR1 MGHDK, CDR2 SYGVNS. As processed by the authors: The authors estimated nucleated cell counts from reference gene primer amplification. Data came from immunoSEQ multiplex PCR; TCRdb stores just in-frame clones and leaves some out. D and trimming were read from the DNA, whereas the V and J calls and clone size are those reported in that table. Of roughly 72,000 clones listed, 82% are singletons. Sequencing was carried out using peripheral blood. The chain combines TRBV25-1 with TRBJ1-1; D remains ambiguous. The receptor was isolated from a woman at least 80 years old with acute or convalescent COVID-19. Here the CDR3 reads CASSEWAGSRGAFF. Written as DNA, the CDR3 is TGTGCCAGCAGTGAATGGGCGGGGTCGCGAGGAGCTTTCTTT.